This T cell receptor (beta chain) was retrieved from a study of T-cell reconstitution after alpha-beta-depleted transplantation in children. This clonotype was picked up a small number of times. Molecular barcoding with unique molecular identifiers was used for the TCRbeta library. MiXCR was run by TCRdb on the PCR reads, yielding one entry per CDR3 protein. The sample includes hundreds of thousands of distinct CDR3 sequences, approximately 9.8% of them seen just once. Per the germline V gene, CDR1 is SGHTA and CDR2 is FQGTGA. The CDR3 runs to 14 residues. With V trimmed by 5 bases and J by 0 bases, 4 bases remained unmatched.

This chain connects TRBV7-3 to TRBJ2-7, with 7 bases identical to TRBD2. The TCR sequence derives from a human donor who donated a stem cell graft to a child with SCID. The sample consisted of PBMCs from the stem cell graft donor, taken from the stem cell graft. The DNA for the CDR3 is TGTGCCAGCAGCCGAAGCGGGGACTCCTACGAGCAGTACTTC. This sequence encodes CASSRSGDSYEQYF.